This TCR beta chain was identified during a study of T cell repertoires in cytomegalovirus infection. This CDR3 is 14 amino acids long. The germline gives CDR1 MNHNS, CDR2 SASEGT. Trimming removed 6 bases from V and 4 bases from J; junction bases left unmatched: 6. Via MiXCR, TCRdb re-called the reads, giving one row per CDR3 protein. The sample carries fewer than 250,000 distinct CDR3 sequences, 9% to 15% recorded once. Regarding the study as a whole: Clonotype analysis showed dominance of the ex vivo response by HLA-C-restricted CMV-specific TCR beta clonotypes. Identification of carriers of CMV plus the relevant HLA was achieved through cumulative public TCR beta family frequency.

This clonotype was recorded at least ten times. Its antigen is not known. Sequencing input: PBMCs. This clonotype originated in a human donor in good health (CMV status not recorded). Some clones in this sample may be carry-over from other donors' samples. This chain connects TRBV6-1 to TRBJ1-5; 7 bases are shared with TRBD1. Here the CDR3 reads CASSLGQKNQPQHF. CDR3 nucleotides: TGTGCCAGCAGCCTGGGACAGAAAAATCAGCCCCAGCATTTT.